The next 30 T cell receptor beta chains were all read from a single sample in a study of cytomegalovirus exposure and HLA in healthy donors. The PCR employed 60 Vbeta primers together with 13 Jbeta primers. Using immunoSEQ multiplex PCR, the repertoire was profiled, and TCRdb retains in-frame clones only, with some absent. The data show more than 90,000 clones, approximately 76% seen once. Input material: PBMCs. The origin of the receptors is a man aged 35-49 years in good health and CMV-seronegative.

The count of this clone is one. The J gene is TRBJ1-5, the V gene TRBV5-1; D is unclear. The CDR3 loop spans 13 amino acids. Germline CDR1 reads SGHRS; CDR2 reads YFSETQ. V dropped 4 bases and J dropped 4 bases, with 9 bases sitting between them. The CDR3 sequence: CASSVNGNQPQHF. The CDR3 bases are TGCGCCAGCAGCGTCAACGGGAATCAGCCCCAGCATTTT.

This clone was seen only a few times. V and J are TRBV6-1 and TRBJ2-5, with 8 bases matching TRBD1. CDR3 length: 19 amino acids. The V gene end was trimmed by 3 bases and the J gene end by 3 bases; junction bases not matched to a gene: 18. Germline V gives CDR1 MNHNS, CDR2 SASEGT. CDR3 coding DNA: TGTGCCAGCAGTGACCGAATAGGGTGGGCCGTACAGGGGGAAGAGACCCAGTACTTC. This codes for CASSDRIGWAVQGEETQYF.

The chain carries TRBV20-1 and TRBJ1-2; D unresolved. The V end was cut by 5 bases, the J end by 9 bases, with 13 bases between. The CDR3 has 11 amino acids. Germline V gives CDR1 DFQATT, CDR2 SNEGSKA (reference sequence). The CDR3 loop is CSAHDNPRYTF. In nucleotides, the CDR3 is TGCAGTGCTCACGACAATCCCCGCTACACCTTC.

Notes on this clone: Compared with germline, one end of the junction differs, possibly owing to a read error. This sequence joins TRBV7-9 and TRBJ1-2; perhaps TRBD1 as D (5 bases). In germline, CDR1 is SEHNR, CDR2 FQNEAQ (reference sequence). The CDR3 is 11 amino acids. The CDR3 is CSSSLGPSYTF. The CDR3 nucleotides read TGTTCCAGCAGCTTGGGGCCAAGCTACACCTTC.

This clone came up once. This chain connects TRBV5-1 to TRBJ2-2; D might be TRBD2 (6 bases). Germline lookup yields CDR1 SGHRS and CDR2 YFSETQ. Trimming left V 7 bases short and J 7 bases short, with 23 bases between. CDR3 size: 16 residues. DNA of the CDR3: TGCGCCAGCCGCAGAGGGGAGGCAGGAGGGTACGGGGAGCTGTTTTTT. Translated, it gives CASRRGEAGGYGELFF.

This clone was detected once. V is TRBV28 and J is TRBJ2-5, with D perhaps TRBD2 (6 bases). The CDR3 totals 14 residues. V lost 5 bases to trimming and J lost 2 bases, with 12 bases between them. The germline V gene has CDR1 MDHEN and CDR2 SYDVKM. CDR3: CASSEGGGQETQYF. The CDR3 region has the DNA TGTGCCAGCAGTGAGGGTGGGGGGCAAGAGACCCAGTACTTC.

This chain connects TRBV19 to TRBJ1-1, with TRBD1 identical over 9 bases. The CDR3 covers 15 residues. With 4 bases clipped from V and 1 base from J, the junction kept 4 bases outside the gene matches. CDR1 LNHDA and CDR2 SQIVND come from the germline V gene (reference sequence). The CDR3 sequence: CASSTRTGENTEAFF. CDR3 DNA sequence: TGTGCCAGTAGTACAAGGACAGGGGAGAACACTGAAGCTTTCTTT.

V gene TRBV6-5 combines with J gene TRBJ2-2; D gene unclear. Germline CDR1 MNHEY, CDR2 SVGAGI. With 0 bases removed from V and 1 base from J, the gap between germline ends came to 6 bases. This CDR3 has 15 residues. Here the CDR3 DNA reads TGTGCCAGCAGTTACTCGAACGGGAACACCGGGGAGCTGTTTTTT. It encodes CASSYSNGNTGELFF.

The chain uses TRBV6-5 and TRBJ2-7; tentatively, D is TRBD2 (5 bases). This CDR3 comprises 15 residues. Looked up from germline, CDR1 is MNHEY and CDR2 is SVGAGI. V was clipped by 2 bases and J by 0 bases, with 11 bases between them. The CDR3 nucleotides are TGTGCCAGCAGTTACGCGGCGGGCAGCTCCTACGAGCAGTACGTC. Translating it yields CASSYAAGSSYEQYV.

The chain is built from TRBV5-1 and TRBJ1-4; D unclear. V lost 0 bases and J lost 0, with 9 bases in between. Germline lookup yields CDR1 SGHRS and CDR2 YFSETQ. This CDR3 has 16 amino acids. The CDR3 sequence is CASSLALDSTNEKLFF. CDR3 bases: TGCGCCAGCAGCTTGGCCTTAGATTCAACTAATGAAAAACTGTTTTTT.

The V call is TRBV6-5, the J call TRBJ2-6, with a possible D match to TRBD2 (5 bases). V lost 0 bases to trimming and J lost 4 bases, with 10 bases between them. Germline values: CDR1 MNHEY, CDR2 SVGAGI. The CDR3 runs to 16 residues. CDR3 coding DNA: TGTGCCAGCAGTTACTCGCCTAGCACCGGGGCCAACGTCCTGACTTTC. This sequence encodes CASSYSPSTGANVLTF.

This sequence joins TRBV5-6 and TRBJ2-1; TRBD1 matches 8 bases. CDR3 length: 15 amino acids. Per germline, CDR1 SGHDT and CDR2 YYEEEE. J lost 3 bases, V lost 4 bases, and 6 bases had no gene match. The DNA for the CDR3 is TGTGCCAGCAGCCCGACAGGGGAGTACTACAATGAGCAGTTCTTC. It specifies CASSPTGEYYNEQFF.

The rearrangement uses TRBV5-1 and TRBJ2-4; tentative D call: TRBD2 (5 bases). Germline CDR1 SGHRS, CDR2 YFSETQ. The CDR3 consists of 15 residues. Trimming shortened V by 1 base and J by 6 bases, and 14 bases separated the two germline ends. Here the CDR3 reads CASSLLTGMGNIQYF. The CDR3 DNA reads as TGCGCCAGCAGCTTGTTAACGGGGATGGGAAACATTCAGTACTTC.

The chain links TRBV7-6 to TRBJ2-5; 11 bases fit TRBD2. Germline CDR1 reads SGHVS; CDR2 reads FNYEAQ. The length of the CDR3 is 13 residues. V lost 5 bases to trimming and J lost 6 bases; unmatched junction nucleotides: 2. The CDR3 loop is CASSRTSGQTQYF. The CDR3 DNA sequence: TGTGCCAGCAGCCGGACTAGCGGGCAGACCCAGTACTTC.

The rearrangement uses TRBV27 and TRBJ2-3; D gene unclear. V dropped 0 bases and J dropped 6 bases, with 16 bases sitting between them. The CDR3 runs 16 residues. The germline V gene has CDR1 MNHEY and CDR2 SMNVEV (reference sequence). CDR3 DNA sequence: TGTGCCAGCAGTTTATCCGGTCGTTGGGCTGCGGATACGCAGTATTTT. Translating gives CASSLSGRWAADTQYF.

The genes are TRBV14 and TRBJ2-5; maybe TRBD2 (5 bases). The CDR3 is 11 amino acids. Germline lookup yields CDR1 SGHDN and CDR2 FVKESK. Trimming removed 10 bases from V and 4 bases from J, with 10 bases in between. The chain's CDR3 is CAIPEVETQYF. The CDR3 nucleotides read TGTGCCATCCCGGAGGTAGAGACCCAGTACTTC.

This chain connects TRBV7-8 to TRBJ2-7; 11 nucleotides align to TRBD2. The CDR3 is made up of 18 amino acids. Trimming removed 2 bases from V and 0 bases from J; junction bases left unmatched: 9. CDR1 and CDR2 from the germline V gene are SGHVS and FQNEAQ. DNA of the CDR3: TGTGCCAGCAGCTTACGTTCTAGCGGGGGGTCGAGCTCCTACGAGCAGTACGTC. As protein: CASSLRSSGGSSSYEQYV.

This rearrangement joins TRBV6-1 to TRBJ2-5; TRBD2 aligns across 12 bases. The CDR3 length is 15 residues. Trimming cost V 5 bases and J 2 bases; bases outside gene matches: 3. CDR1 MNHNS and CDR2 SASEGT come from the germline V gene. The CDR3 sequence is CASSSGLAGQETQYF. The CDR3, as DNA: TGTGCCAGCAGTTCAGGACTAGCGGGACAAGAGACCCAGTACTTC.

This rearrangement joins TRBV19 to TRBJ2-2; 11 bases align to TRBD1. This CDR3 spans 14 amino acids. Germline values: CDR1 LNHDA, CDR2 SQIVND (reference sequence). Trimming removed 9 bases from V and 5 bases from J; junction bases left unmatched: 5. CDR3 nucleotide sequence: TGTGCCAGCTGGGACAGGGGGGGAACCGGGGAGCTGTTTTTT. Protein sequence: CASWDRGGTGELFF. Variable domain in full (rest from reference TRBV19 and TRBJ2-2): DGGITQSPKYLFRKEGQNVTLSCEQNLNHDAMYWYRQDPGQGLRLIYYSQIVNDFQKGDIAEGYSVSREKKESFPLTVTSAQKNPTAFYLCASWDRGGTGELFFGEGSRLTVL.

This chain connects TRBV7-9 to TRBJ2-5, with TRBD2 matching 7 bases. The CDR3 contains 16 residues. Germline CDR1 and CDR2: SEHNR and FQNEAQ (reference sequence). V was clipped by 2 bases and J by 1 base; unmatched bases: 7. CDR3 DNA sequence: TGTGCCAGCAGCTTAATGGCGGGGGAGATCCAAGAGACCCAGTACTTC. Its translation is CASSLMAGEIQETQYF.

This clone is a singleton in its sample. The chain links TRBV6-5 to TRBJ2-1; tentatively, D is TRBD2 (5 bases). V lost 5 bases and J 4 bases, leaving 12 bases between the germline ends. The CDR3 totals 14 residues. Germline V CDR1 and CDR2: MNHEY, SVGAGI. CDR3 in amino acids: CASSRTGVYNEQFF. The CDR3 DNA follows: TGTGCCAGCAGTAGGACCGGGGTTTACAATGAGCAGTTCTTC.

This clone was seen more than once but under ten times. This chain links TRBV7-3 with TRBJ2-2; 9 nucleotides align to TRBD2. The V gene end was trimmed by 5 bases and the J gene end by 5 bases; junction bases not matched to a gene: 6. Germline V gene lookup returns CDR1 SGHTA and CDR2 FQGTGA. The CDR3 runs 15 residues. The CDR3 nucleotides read TGTGCCAGCAGCCTTATTAGCGGGGGTACCGGGGAGCTGTTTTTT. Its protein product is CASSLISGGTGELFF.

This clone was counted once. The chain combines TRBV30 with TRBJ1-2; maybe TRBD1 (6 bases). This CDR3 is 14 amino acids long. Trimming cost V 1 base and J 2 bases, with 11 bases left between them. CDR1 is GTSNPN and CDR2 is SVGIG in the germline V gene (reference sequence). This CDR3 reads CAWSGIQGNYGYTF. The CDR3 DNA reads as TGTGCCTGGAGTGGGATCCAGGGGAACTATGGCTACACCTTC.

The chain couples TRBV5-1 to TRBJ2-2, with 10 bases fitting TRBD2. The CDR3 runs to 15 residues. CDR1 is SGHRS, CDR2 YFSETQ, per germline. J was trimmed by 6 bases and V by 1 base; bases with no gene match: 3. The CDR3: CASSLNSGGPGELFF. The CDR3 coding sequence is TGCGCCAGCAGCTTGAATAGCGGGGGGCCCGGGGAGCTGTTTTTT. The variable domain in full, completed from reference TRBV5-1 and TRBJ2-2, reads KAGVTQTPRYLIKTRGQQVTLSCSPISGHRSVSWYQQTPGQGLQFLFEYFSETQRNKGNFPGRFSGRQFSNSRSEMNVSTLELGDSALYLCASSLNSGGPGELFFGEGSRLTVL.

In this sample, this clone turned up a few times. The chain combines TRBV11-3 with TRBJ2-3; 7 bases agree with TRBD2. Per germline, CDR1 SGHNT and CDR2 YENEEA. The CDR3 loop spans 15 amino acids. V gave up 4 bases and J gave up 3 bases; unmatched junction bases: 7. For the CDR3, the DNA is TGTGCCAGCAGCTCCGGACTAGACGGTACAGATACGCAGTATTTT. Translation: CASSSGLDGTDTQYF.

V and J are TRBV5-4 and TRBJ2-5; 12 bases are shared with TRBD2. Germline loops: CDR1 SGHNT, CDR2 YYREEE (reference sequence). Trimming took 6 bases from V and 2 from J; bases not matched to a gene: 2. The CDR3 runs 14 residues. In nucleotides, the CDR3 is TGTGCCAGCATGCTAGCGGGGGGGCAAGAGACCCAGTACTTC. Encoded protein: CASMLAGGQETQYF.

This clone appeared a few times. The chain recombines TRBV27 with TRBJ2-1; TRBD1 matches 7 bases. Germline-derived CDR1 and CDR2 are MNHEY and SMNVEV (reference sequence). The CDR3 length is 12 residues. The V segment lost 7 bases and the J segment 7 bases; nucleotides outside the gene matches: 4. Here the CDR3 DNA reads TGTGCCAGCAAAACAGGGGAGAATGAGCAGTTCTTC. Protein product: CASKTGENEQFF.

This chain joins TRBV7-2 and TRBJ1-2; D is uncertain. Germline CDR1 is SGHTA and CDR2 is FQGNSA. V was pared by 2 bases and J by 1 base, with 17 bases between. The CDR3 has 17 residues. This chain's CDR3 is CASSLPGSPTNNYGYTF. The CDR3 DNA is TGTGCCAGCAGCTTACCCGGGTCCCCTACTAATAACTATGGCTACACCTTC. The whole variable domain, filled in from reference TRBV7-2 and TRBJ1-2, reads GAGVSQSPSNKVTEKGKDVELRCDPISGHTALYWYRQSLGQGLEFLIYFQGNSAPDKSGLPSDRFSAERTGGSVSTLTIQRTQQEDSAVYLCASSLPGSPTNNYGYTFGSGTRLTVV.

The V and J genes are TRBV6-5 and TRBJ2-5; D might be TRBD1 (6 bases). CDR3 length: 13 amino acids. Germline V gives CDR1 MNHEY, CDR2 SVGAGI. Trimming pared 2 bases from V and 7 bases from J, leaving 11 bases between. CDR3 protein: CASSYGQSGTQYF. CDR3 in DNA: TGTGCCAGCAGTTACGGACAGTCGGGGACCCAGTACTTC.

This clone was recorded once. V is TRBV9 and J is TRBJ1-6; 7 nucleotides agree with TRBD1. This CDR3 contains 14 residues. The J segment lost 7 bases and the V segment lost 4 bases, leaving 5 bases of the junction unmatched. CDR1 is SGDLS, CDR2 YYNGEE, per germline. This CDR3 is CASSPTGLNSPLHF. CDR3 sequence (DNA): TGTGCCAGCAGCCCGACAGGGCTAAATTCACCCCTCCACTTT. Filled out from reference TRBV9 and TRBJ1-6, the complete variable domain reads DSGVTQTPKHLITATGQRVTLRCSPRSGDLSVYWYQQSLDQGLQFLIQYYNGEERAKGNILERFSAQQFPDLHSELNLSSLELGDSALYFCASSPTGLNSPLHFGNGTRLTVT.